The subject of this entry is one TCR beta chain. In making diagnoses, clinical symptoms, serum thyroxine and TRAb, thyroid ultrasound and orbital computed tomography were all used. Germline lookup yields CDR1 DFQATT and CDR2 SNEGSKA (reference sequence). There are 12 residues in the CDR3. The germline V and J ends were trimmed by 6 bases and 10 bases, with 18 bases remaining between them. The sample is drawn from a study of T cells in Graves' hyperthyroidism and ophthalmopathy. The TCR beta CDR3 regions underwent amplification using RNA transcripts as the source. The study used the HTBI primer set for a first-round RT-PCR of the TCR CDR3. TCRdb itself ran the multiplex PCR reads through MiXCR, one entry per CDR3 protein. This sample yields 650,000 to 700,000 distinct CDR3 sequences, of which around 16% are seen a single time; 15% to 17% belongs to the top ten.

The gene calls are TRBV20-1 and TRBJ1-1; perhaps TRBD1 as D (6 bases). Sequencing was done on a sample of blood. This receptor was identified in a man aged 45 to 65 with Graves' hyperthyroidism. CDR3 loop: CSAPDSGRGAFF. As DNA, the CDR3 is TGCAGTGCGCCGGACAGTGGCCGTGGAGCTTTCTTT.